This paragraph reports one T cell receptor beta chain. Its antigen is undetermined. These data originate in a study of cytomegalovirus exposure and HLA in healthy donors. Findings and caveats of the study: In a later analysis, about 17,000 TCR beta sequences were associated with HLA alleles at 0.05 false discovery rate.

CDR3 length: 15 residues. Losses at the gene ends were 5 bases for V and 12 bases for J; bases not matched to a gene: 15. The germline gives CDR1 MNHEY, CDR2 SMNVEV (reference sequence). Both 60 Vbeta primers and 13 Jbeta primers went into the PCR. TCRdb keeps only in-frame clones here, not all; method: immunoSEQ multiplex PCR. The sample shows some 130,000 clones, about 66% of them seen only once. The chain links TRBV27 to TRBJ2-7; 11 bases align to TRBD2. This sequence was found in a human donor in good health. The sequenced sample consisted of PBMCs. CDR3: CASSLGTSGTFLMYF. CDR3 sequence (DNA): TGTGCCAGCAGTCTGGGGACTAGCGGAACTTTTCTTATGTACTTC.